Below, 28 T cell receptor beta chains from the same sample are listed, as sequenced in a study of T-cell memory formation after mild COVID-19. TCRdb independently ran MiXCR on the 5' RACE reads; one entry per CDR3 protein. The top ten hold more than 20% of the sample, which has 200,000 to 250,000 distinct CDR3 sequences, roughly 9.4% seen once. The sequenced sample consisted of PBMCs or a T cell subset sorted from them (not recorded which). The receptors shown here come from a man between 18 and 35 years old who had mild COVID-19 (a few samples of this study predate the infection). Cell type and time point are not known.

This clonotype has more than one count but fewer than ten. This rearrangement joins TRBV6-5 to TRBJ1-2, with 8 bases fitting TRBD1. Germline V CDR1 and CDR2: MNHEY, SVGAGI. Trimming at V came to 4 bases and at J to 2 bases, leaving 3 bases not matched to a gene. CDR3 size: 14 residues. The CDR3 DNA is TGTGCCAGCAGTTCACACAGGGGGAACTATGGCTACACCTTC. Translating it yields CASSSHRGNYGYTF.

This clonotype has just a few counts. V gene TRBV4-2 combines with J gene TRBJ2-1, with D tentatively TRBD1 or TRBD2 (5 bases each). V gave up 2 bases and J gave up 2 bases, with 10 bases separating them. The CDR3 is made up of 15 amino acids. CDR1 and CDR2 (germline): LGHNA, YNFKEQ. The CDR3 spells CASSQRDGAYNEQFF. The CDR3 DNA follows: TGTGCCAGCAGCCAAAGGGACGGCGCCTACAATGAGCAGTTCTTC.

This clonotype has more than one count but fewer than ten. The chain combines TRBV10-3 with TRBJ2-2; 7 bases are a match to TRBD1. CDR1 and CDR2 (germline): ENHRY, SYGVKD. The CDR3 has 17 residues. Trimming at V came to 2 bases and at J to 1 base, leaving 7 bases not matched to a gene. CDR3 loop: CAISEAHTGVNTGELFF. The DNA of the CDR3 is TGTGCCATCAGTGAGGCTCATACAGGGGTGAACACCGGGGAGCTGTTTTTT.

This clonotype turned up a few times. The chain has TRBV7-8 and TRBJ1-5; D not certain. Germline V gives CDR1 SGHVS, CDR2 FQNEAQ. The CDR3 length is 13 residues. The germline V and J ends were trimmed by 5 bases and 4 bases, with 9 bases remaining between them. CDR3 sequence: CASSEWGNQPQHF. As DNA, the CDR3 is TGTGCCAGCAGCGAATGGGGAAATCAGCCCCAGCATTTT.

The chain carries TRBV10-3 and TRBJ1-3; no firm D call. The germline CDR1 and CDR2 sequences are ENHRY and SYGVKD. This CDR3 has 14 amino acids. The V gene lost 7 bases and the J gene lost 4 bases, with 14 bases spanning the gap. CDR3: CAITISSDGNTIYF. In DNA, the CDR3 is TGTGCCATCACAATAAGCTCTGACGGAAACACCATATATTTT.

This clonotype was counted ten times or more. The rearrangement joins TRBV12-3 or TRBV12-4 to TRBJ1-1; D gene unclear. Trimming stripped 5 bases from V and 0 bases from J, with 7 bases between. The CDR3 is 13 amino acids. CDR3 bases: TGTGCCAGCAGTCGCGGGGTGAACACTGAAGCTTTCTTT. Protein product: CASSRGVNTEAFF.

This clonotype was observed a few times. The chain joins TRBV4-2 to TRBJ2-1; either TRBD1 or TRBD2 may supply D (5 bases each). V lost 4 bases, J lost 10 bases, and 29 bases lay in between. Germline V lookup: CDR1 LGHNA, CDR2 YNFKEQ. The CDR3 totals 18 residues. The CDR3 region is CASSLISRGGLGPTEQFF. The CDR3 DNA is TGTGCCAGCAGCCTCATTTCCCGGGGCGGGCTAGGCCCCACCGAGCAGTTCTTC.

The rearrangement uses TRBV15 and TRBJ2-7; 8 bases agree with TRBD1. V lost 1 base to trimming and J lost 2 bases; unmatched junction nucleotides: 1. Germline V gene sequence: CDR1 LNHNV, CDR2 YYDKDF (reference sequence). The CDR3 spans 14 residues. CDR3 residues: CATSRGQGTYEQYF. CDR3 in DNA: TGTGCCACCAGCAGAGGACAGGGGACCTACGAGCAGTACTTC.

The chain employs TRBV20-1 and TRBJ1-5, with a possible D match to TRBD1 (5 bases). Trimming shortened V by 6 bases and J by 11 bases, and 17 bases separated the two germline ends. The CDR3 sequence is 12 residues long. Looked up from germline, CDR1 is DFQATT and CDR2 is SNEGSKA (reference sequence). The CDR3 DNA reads TGCAGTGCAGAAGTTGGGGGGTTGACCCAGCATTTT. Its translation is CSAEVGGLTQHF.

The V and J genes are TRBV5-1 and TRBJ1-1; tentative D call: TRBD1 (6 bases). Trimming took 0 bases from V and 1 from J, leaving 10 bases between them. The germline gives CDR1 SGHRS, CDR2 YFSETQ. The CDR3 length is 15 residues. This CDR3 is CASSLVGAGNTEAFF. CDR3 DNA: TGCGCCAGCAGCTTGGTGGGGGCAGGGAACACTGAAGCTTTCTTT.

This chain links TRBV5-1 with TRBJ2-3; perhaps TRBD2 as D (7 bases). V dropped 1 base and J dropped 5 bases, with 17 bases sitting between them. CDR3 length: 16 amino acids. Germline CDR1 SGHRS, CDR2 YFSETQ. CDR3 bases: TGCGCCAGCAGCTTGCAAGTACGGGGGGCCGGAGATACGCAGTATTTT. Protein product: CASSLQVRGAGDTQYF.

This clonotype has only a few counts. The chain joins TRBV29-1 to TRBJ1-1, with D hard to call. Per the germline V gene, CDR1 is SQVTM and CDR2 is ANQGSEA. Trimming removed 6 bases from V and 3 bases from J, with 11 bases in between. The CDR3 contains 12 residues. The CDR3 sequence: CSVVGYDTEAFF. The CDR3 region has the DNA TGCAGCGTGGTGGGGTATGACACTGAAGCTTTCTTT.

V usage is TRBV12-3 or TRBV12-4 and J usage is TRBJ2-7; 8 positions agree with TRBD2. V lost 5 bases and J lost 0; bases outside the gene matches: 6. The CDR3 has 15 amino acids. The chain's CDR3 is CASSPSGSSSYEQYF. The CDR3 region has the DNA TGTGCCAGCAGTCCTAGCGGGTCTAGCTCCTACGAGCAGTACTTC.

The chain's CDR3 is CASSQNINQPQHF. The CDR3 DNA sequence: TGTGCCAGCAGCCAAAACATTAATCAGCCCCAGCATTTT. V gene TRBV9 combines with J gene TRBJ1-5; D not resolved. The CDR3 is made up of 13 amino acids. The germline V gene encodes CDR1 SGDLS and CDR2 YYNGEE. V was shortened by 4 bases and J by 4 bases, with 9 bases between the two germline ends.

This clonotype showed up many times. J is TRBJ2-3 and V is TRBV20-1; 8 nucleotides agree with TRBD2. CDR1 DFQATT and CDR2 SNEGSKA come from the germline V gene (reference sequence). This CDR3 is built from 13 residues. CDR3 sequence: CSASGGSTDTQYF. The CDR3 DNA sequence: TGCAGCGCAAGCGGGGGTAGCACAGATACGCAGTATTTT.

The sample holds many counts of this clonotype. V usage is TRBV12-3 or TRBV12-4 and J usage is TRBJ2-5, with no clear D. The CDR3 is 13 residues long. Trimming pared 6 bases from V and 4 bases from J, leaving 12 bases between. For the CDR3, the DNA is TGTGCCAGCAGCCAGTCCTTAGGAGAGACCCAGTACTTC. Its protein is CASSQSLGETQYF.

The CDR3 DNA is TGTGCCAGCAGCGTAGACCTAGTACACGAGCAGTACGTC. It yields the protein CASSVDLVHEQYV. The chain uses TRBV9 and TRBJ2-7, with unresolved D. The CDR3 totals 13 residues. Between the trimmed V and J ends, which lost 0 bases and 5 bases, there was a span of 9 bases. Germline V gene lookup returns CDR1 SGDLS and CDR2 YYNGEE.

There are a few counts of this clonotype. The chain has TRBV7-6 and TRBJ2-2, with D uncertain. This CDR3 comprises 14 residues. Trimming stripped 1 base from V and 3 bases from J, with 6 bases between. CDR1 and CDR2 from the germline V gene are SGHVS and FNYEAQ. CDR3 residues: CASSLEAYTGELFF. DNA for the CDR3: TGTGCCAGCAGCTTAGAGGCCTACACCGGGGAGCTGTTTTTT.

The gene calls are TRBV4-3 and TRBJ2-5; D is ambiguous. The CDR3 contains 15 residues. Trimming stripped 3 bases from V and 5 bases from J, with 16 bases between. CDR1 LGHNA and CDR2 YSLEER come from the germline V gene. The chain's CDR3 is CASSHSADLGETQYF. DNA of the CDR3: TGCGCCAGCAGCCACTCCGCGGATCTCGGGGAGACCCAGTACTTC.

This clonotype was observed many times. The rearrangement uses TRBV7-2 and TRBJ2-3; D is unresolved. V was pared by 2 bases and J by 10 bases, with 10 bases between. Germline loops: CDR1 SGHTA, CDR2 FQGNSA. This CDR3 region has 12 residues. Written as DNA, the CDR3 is TGTGCCAGCAGCTTATCCGGTGTTGCGCAGTATTTT. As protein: CASSLSGVAQYF.

CDR3 amino acids: CASSPWGDPLEQYF. CDR3 nucleotides: TGTGCCAGCAGCCCTTGGGGGGATCCCCTGGAGCAGTACTTC. The rearrangement links TRBV9 to TRBJ2-7; TRBD2 is a possible D gene (6 bases). V shed 4 bases and J shed 7 bases, with 18 bases lying between them. The length of the CDR3 is 14 residues. Germline V gives CDR1 SGDLS, CDR2 YYNGEE.

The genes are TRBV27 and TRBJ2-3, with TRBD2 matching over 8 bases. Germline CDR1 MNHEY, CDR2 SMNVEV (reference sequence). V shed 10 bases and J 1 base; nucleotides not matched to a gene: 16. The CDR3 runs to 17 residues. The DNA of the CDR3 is TGTGCCACCTCCAAGGTAGCGGGGAGATACGGCACAGATACGCAGTATTTT. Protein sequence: CATSKVAGRYGTDTQYF.

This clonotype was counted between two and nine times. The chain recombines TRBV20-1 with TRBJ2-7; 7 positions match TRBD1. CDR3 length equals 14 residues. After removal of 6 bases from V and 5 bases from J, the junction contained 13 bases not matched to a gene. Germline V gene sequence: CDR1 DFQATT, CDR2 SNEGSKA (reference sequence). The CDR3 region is CSASAPTGPHEQYF. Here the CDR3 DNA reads TGCAGTGCGAGCGCCCCGACAGGGCCCCACGAGCAGTACTTC.

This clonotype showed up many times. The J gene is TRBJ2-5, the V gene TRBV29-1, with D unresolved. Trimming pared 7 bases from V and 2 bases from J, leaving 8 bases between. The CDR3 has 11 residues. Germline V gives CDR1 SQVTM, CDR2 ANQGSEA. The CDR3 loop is CSAFTQETQYF. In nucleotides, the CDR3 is TGCAGCGCCTTTACACAAGAGACCCAGTACTTC.

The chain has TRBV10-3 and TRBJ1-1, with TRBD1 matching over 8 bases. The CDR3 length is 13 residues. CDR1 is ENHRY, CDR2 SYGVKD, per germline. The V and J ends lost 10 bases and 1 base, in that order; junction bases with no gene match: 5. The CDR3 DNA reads TGTGCCACAAAAACAGGGGGGAACACTGAAGCTTTCTTT. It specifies CATKTGGNTEAFF.

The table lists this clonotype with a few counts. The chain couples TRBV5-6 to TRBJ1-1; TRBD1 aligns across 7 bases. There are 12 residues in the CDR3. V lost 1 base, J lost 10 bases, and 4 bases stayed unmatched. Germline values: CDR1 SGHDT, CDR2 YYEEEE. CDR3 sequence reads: CASSLRQGGAFF. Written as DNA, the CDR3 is TGTGCCAGCAGCTTGCGACAGGGAGGAGCTTTCTTT.

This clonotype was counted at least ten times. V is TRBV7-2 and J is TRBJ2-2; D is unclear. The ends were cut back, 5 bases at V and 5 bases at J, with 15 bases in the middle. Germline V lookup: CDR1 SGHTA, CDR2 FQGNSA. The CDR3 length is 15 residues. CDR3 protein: CASSPPPGATGELFF. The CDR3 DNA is TGTGCCAGCAGCCCCCCTCCTGGAGCTACCGGGGAGCTGTTTTTT.

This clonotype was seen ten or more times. The CDR3 sequence is CASSLQGGLSYEQYV. CDR3 sequence (DNA): TGTGCCAGCAGCTTACAGGGAGGTCTATCCTACGAGCAGTACGTC. V usage is TRBV7-2 and J usage is TRBJ2-7; D is perhaps TRBD2 (6 bases). The ends were cut back, 2 bases at V and 1 base at J, with 12 bases in the middle. The CDR3 is made up of 15 amino acids. CDR1 is SGHTA and CDR2 is FQGNSA in the germline V gene.